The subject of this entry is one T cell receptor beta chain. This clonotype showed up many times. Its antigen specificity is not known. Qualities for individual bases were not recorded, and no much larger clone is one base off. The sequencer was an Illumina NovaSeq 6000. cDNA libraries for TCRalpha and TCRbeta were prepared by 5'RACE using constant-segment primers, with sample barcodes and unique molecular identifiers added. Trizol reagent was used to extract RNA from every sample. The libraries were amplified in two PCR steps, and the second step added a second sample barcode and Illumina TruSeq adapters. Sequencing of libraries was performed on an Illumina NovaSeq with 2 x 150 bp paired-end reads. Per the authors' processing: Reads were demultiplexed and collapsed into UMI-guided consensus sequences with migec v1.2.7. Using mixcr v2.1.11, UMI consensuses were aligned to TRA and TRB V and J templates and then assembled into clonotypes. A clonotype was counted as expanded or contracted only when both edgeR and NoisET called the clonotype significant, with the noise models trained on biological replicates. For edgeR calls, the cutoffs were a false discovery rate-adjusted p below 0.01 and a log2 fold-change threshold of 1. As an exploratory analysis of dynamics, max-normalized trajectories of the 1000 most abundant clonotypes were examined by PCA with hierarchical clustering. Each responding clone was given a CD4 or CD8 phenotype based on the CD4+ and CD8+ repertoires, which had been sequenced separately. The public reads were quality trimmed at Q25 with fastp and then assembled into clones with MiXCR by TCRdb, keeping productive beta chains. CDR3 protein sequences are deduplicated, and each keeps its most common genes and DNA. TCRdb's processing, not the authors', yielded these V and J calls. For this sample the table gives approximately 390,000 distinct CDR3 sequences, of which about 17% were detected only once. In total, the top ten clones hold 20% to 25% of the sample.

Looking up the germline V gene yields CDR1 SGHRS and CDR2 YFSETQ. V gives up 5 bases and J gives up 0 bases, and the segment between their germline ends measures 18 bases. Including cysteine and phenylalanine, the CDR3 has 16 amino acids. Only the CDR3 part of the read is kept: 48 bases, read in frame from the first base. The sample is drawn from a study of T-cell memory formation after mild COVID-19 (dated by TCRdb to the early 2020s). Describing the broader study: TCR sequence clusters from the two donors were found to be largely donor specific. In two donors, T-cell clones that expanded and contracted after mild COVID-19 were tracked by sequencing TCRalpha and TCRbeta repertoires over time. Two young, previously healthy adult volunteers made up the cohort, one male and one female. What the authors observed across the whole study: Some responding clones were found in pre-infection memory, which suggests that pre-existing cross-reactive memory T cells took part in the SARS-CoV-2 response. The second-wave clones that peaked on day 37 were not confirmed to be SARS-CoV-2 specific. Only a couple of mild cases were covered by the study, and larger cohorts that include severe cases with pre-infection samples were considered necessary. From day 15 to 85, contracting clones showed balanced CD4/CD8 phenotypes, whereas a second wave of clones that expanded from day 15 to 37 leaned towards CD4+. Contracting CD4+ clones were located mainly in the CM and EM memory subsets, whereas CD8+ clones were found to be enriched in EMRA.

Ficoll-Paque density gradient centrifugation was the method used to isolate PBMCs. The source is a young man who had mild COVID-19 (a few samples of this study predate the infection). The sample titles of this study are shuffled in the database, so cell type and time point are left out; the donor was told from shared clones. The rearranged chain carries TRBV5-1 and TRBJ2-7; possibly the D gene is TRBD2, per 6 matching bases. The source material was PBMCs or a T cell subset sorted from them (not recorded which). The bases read TGCGCCAGCAGGGAGGGGCTGTCAGCGAGCTCCTACGAGCAGTACTTC. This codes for CASREGLSASSYEQYF.